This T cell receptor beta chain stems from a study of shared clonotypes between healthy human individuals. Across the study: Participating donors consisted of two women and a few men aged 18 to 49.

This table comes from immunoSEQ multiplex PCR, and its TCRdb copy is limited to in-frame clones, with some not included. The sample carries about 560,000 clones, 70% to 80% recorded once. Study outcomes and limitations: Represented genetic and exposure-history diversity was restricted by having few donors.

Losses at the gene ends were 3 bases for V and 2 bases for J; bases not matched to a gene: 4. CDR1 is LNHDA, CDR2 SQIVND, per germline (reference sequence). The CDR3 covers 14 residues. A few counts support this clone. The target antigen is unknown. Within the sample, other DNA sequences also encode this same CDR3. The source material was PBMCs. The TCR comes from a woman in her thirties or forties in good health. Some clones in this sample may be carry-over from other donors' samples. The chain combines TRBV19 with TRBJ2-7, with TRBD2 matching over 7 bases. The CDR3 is CASSIGLAAYEQYF. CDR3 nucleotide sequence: TGTGCCAGTAGTATCGGGCTAGCGGCCTACGAGCAGTACTTC.